A single sample gave rise to the 18 T cell receptor beta chains below, sequenced in a study of a mutant IDH1 vaccine in newly diagnosed glioma. For these receptors, no antigen is known. Sample time point: week 5, during vaccination. Mutant IDH1 20-mer peptide, at 300 ug, made up each vaccine dose, with topical imiquimod. Repertoires were generated with immunoSEQ multiplex PCR, while TCRdb's copy carries only in-frame clones and drops some. The data show about 54,000 clones, roughly four fifths seen once. The sequences come from PBMCs, collected from a glioma patient whose treatment included an IDH1 peptide vaccine. The receptors come from a man aged 25 to 40 with glioma.

In nucleotides, the CDR3 is TGTGCCAGCAGTGACTATCAAGCGGGGATTCAGTTCTTC. Protein product: CASSDYQAGIQFF. The chain employs TRBV6-4 and TRBJ2-1; 7 nucleotides match TRBD2. CDR1 is MRHNA and CDR2 is SNTAGT in the germline V gene. The CDR3 length is 13 residues. Trimming took 1 base from V and 13 from J; bases not matched to a gene: 7.

The gene calls are TRBV27 and TRBJ1-1; D unclear. CDR1 is MNHEY and CDR2 is SMNVEV in the germline V gene (reference sequence). Trimming took off 4 bases at V and 0 bases at J, with 6 bases between the two ends. This CDR3 spans 13 amino acids. The CDR3 nucleotides are TGTGCCAGCAGTTGGAATGTGAACACTGAAGCTTTCTTT. This translates into CASSWNVNTEAFF.

This sequence joins TRBV19 and TRBJ2-5; unclear D gene. This CDR3 comprises 12 residues. The germline V gene has CDR1 LNHDA and CDR2 SQIVND (reference sequence). Trimming left V 0 bases short and J 5 bases short, with 4 bases between. As DNA, the CDR3 is TGTGCCAGTAGTATAGAAAGGGAGACCCAGTACTTC. Protein product: CASSIERETQYF.

The chain employs TRBV5-1 and TRBJ2-2; TRBD2 aligns across 11 bases. V was pared by 7 bases and J by 5 bases, with 1 base of the junction left unmatched. This CDR3 is built from 13 residues. Per germline, CDR1 SGHRS and CDR2 YFSETQ. CDR3 loop: CASVAGGTGELFF. CDR3 nucleotides: TGCGCCAGCGTAGCGGGAGGGACCGGGGAGCTGTTTTTT.

This chain uses TRBV4-1 with TRBJ1-3; D not certain. This CDR3 is 15 amino acids long. CDR1 is MGHRA and CDR2 is YSYEKL in the germline V gene. The V and J ends lost 3 bases and 0 bases respectively, with 9 bases between them. The CDR3 here is CASSQVFSSGNTIYF. CDR3 in DNA: TGCGCCAGCAGCCAGGTGTTCAGCTCTGGAAACACCATATATTTT.

The chain joins TRBV10-2 to TRBJ1-3; D gene ambiguous. V lost 0 bases to trimming and J lost 0 bases, with 9 bases between them. CDR3 length: 16 residues. Germline CDR1 reads WSHSY; CDR2 reads SAAADI. CDR3 amino acids: CASSESKLRSGNTIYF. CDR3 in DNA: TGCGCCAGCAGTGAGTCAAAGTTGCGCTCTGGAAACACCATATATTTT.

The V call is TRBV5-4, the J call TRBJ2-4; tentative D call: TRBD1 (5 bases). Germline lookup yields CDR1 SGHNT and CDR2 YYREEE (reference sequence). Trimming left V 1 base short and J 8 bases short, with 10 bases between. The CDR3 contains 13 residues. The CDR3 DNA is TGTGCCAGCAGCTTGAGCGTAGGGGACATTCAGTACTTC. This gives the protein CASSLSVGDIQYF.

This clone is deemed medium-sized. The gene calls are TRBV6-1 and TRBJ2-7, with D perhaps matching TRBD2 (7 bases). Trimming removed 0 bases at V and 0 bases at J, with 9 bases between. CDR1 and CDR2 from the germline V gene are MNHNS and SASEGT. This CDR3 is built from 15 residues. In DNA form, the CDR3 reads TGTGCCAGCAGTGAAGCAGGGGGGGGCTCCTACGAGCAGTACTTC. This translates into CASSEAGGGSYEQYF.

By proportion, this clone is medium-sized (0.01 to 0.1%). The chain carries TRBV14 and TRBJ2-7; D is tentatively TRBD1 or TRBD2 (6 bases each). Trimming removed 5 bases at V and 6 bases at J, with 20 bases between. This CDR3 has 15 residues. The germline V gene has CDR1 SGHDN and CDR2 FVKESK. The CDR3 loop is CASSSQGLLRSEQYF. In nucleotides, the CDR3 is TGTGCCAGCAGCTCACAGGGACTCTTGAGGAGCGAGCAGTACTTC.

This clone was counted once. V is TRBV6-5 and J is TRBJ1-1; D is undetermined. The CDR3 is 15 amino acids. The germline V gene encodes CDR1 MNHEY and CDR2 SVGAGI. The V and J ends lost 0 bases and 1 base respectively, with 9 bases between them. DNA of the CDR3: TGTGCCAGCAGTTACTCCTCCCCCGGGAACACTGAAGCTTTCTTT. It yields the protein CASSYSSPGNTEAFF.

The rearrangement uses TRBV27 and TRBJ1-2, with a possible D match to TRBD1 (6 bases). The V and J ends lost 3 bases and 6 bases respectively, with 14 bases between them. The CDR3 is 14 residues long. Germline V CDR1 and CDR2: MNHEY, SMNVEV (reference sequence). CDR3 bases: TGTGCCAGCAGTTTGGTTGGGGGCAGCCATGGCTACACCTTC. Its translation is CASSLVGGSHGYTF.

The chain is built from TRBV4-1 and TRBJ1-2; 7 positions agree with TRBD1. This CDR3 region has 17 residues. V was pared by 2 bases and J by 0 bases, with 9 bases of the junction left unmatched. Looked up from germline, CDR1 is MGHRA and CDR2 is YSYEKL. As DNA, the CDR3 is TGCGCCAGCAGCCAACCCATTGACAGGGTAGCTAACTATGGCTACACCTTC. Its protein product is CASSQPIDRVANYGYTF.

The CDR3 loop is CATSRDPAGGFQPQHF. Written as DNA, the CDR3 is TGTGCCACCAGCAGAGACCCGGCAGGGGGGTTCCAGCCCCAGCATTTT. This chain links TRBV15 with TRBJ1-5, with 7 bases lining up with TRBD1. The V and J ends lost 0 bases and 7 bases, in that order; junction bases with no gene match: 9. Germline V lookup: CDR1 LNHNV, CDR2 YYDKDF (reference sequence). The CDR3 spans 16 residues.

This chain uses TRBV11-2 with TRBJ2-2, with TRBD2 matching over 11 bases. The germline CDR1 and CDR2 sequences are SGHAT and FQNNGV. The CDR3 is made up of 15 amino acids. V lost 7 bases and J lost 1; bases outside the gene matches: 2. CDR3 loop: CASNLAGGNTGELFF. The CDR3 bases are TGTGCCAGCAACCTAGCGGGGGGGAACACCGGGGAGCTGTTTTTT.

The chain links TRBV6-5 to TRBJ1-2; 10 bases agree with TRBD1. Germline assignment: CDR1 MNHEY and CDR2 SVGAGI. V was clipped by 3 bases and J by 9 bases; unmatched bases: 10. The CDR3 loop spans 15 amino acids. In nucleotides, the CDR3 is TGTGCCAGCAGTTATTCGGGACAGGGGATGAGTAGCTACACCTTC. It translates to CASSYSGQGMSSYTF.

The V call is TRBV6-5, the J call TRBJ1-5, with D tentatively TRBD1 (6 bases). Trimming pared 6 bases from V and 0 bases from J, leaving 12 bases between. The CDR3 is made up of 15 amino acids. CDR1 is MNHEY and CDR2 is SVGAGI in the germline V gene. CDR3 amino acids: CASRGARASNQPQHF. For the CDR3, the DNA is TGTGCCAGCAGGGGGGCCAGGGCTAGCAATCAGCCCCAGCATTTT.

This rearrangement joins TRBV5-1 to TRBJ1-2; TRBD1 might be the D (6 bases). The ends were cut back, 2 bases at V and 4 bases at J, with 15 bases in the middle. The CDR3 sequence is 15 residues long. The V gene's germline CDR1 is SGHRS and CDR2 YFSETQ. CDR3 coding DNA: TGCGCCAGCAGCTTCTCAGGGGCACGTGGCTATGGCTACACCTTC. Its protein product is CASSFSGARGYGYTF.

J is TRBJ2-3 and V is TRBV29-1, with unresolved D. Germline V gives CDR1 SQVTM, CDR2 ANQGSEA. V was pared by 7 bases and J by 2 bases, with 13 bases between. This CDR3 is built from 13 residues. CDR3 amino acids: CSARPDPTDTQYF. The CDR3 bases are TGCAGCGCCCGCCCCGACCCCACAGATACGCAGTATTTT.